This TCR beta chain comes out of a study of shared clonotypes between healthy human individuals. Naive CD8 cells lacked CD45RO, underwent positive selection for CCR7 and left out terminally differentiated effector memory CD45RA+ cells. Donors had no recently reported acute infections or vaccinations and were HIV-negative. Each PCR replicate from the sorted subsets contained around 0.2 ug DNA, which is some 30,000 T cell genomes. Study processing details: Filtering differed for immunoSEQ, which gave only junction sequences without quality scores. This table comes from immunoSEQ multiplex PCR, and its TCRdb copy is limited to in-frame clones, with some not included. V, J and clone size were drawn from that table, and D and trimming were deduced from the DNA. Of around 2,000,000 clones listed, approximately 94% are singletons. Notes on this clone: Other nucleotide sequences from this sample produce the same CDR3.

Trimming removed 3 bases at V and 2 bases at J, with 7 bases between. The CDR3 length is 14 residues. CDR1 is SNHLY and CDR2 is FYNNEI in the germline V gene. The chain joins TRBV2 to TRBJ1-4; D might be TRBD1 (6 bases). The TCR originated in a young man in good health. Some clones in this sample may be carry-over from other donors' samples. The sequenced sample was naive CD8+ T cells from PBMCs. The CDR3 region is CASSEGGTNEKLFF. The CDR3 region has the DNA TGTGCCAGCAGTGAGGGGGGCACTAATGAAAAACTGTTTTTT. Full variable domain (outside the CDR3, taken from reference TRBV2 and TRBJ1-4): EPEVTQTPSHQVTQMGQEVILRCVPISNHLYFYWYRQILGQKVEFLVSFYNNEISEKSEIFDDQFSVERPDGSNFTLKIRSTKLEDSAMYFCASSEGGTNEKLFFGSGTQLSVL.